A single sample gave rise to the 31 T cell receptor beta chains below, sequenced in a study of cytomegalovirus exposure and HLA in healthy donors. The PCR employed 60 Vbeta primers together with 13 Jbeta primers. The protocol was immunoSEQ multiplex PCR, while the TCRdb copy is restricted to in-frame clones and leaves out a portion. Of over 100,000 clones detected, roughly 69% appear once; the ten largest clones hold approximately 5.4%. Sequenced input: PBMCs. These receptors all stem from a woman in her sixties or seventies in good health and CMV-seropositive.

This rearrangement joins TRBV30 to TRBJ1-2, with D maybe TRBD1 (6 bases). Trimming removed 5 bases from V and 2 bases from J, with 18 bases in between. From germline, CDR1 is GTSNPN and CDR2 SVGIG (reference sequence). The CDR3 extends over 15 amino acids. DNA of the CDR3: TGTGCCTGGGGGAACAACCCAGGACAGAACTATGGCTACACCTTC. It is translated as CAWGNNPGQNYGYTF.

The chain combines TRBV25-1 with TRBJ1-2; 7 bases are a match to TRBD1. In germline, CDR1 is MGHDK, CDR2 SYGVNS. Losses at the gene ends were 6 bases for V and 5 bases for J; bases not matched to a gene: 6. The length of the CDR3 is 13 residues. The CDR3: CASRKGTEYGYTF. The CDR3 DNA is TGTGCCAGCAGGAAGGGGACAGAGTATGGCTACACCTTC.

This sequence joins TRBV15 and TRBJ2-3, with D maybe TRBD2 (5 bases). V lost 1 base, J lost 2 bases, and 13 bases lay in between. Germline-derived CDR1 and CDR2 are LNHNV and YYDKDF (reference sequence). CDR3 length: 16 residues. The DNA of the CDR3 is TGTGCCACCAGCAGAGTCCCCGGCGGGTTCACAGATACGCAGTATTTT. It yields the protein CATSRVPGGFTDTQYF.

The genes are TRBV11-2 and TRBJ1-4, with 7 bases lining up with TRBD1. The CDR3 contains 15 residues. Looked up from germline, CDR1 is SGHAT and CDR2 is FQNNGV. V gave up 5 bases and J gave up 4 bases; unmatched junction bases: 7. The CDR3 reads CASSVGTVDNEKLFF. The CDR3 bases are TGTGCCAGCAGCGTTGGGACAGTCGATAATGAAAAACTGTTTTTT. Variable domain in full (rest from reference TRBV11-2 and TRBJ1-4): EAGVAQSPRYKIIEKRQSVAFWCNPISGHATLYWYQQILGQGPKLLIQFQNNGVVDDSQLPKDRFSAERLKGVDSTLKIQPAKLEDSAVYLCASSVGTVDNEKLFFGSGTQLSVL.

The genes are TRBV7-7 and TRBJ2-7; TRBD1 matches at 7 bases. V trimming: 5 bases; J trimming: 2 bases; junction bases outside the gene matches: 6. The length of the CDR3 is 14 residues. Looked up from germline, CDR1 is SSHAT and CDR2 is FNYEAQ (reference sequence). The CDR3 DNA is TGTGCCAGCAGCCCCCCGGGACAGCCCTACGAGCAGTACTTC. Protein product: CASSPPGQPYEQYF.

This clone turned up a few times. In DNA, the CDR3 is TGTGCCAGCAGCTCTGGTTACGGCGGATCCTACGAGCAGTACTTC. Encoded protein: CASSSGYGGSYEQYF. The chain combines TRBV7-2 with TRBJ2-7, with D unclear. V lost 4 bases and J lost 1, with 14 bases in between. Looked up from germline, CDR1 is SGHTA and CDR2 is FQGNSA. There are 15 residues in the CDR3.

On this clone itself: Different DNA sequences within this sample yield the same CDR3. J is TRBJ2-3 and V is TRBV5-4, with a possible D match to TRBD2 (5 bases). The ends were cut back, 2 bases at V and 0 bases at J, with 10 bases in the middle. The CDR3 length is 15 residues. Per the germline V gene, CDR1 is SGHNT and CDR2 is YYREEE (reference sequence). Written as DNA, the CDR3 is TGTGCCAGCAGCTTTGTAGCTAGCAGCACAGATACGCAGTATTTT. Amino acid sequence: CASSFVASSTDTQYF.

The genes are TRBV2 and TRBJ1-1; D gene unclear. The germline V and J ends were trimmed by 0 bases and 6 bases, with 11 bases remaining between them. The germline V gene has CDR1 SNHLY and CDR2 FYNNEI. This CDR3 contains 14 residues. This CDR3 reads CASSEARLMAEAFF. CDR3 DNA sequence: TGTGCCAGCAGTGAAGCGCGTTTAATGGCTGAAGCTTTCTTT. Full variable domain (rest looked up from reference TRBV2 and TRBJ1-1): EPEVTQTPSHQVTQMGQEVILRCVPISNHLYFYWYRQILGQKVEFLVSFYNNEISEKSEIFDDQFSVERPDGSNFTLKIRSTKLEDSAMYFCASSEARLMAEAFFGQGTRLTVV.

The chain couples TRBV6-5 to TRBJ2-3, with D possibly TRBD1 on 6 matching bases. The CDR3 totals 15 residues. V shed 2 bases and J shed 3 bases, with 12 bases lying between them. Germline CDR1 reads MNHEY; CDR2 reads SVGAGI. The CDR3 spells CASSYGPGETDTQYF. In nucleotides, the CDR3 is TGTGCCAGCAGTTACGGGCCAGGGGAGACAGATACGCAGTATTTT.

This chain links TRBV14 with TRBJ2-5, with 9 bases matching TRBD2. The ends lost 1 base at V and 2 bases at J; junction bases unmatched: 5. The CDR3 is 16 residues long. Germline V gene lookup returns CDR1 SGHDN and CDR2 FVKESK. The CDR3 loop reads CASSQGLAGPQETQYF. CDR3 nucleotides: TGTGCCAGCAGCCAAGGGCTAGCGGGGCCTCAAGAGACCCAGTACTTC.

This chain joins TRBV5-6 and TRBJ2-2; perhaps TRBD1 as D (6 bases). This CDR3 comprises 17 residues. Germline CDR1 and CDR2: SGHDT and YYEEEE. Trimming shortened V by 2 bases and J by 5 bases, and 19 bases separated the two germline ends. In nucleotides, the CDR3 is TGTGCCAGCAGCTTTTCCGCGACAGGTCTTGGGACCGGGGAGCTGTTTTTT. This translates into CASSFSATGLGTGELFF.

CDR3 sequence reads: CASSAHRDRAWDSPLHF. CDR3 DNA: TGTGCCAGCAGTGCCCACCGGGACAGGGCTTGGGATTCACCCCTCCACTTT. The chain recombines TRBV6-7 with TRBJ1-6, with TRBD1 matching over 9 bases. TRBV6-7 is assigned to the ORF class and has an uncertain function. This CDR3 is built from 17 residues. The junction had 13 bases not matched to a gene; V was cut back by 5 bases and J by 8 bases.

CDR3: CASSGVGVAGNQPQHF. The CDR3 DNA reads as TGTGCCAGCAGTGGTGTAGGGGTCGCCGGCAATCAGCCCCAGCATTTT. The rearrangement joins TRBV6-1 to TRBJ1-5, with a possible D match to TRBD1 (5 bases). The germline V gene encodes CDR1 MNHNS and CDR2 SASEGT. The ends were cut back, 4 bases at V and 2 bases at J, with 15 bases in the middle. This CDR3 contains 16 residues.

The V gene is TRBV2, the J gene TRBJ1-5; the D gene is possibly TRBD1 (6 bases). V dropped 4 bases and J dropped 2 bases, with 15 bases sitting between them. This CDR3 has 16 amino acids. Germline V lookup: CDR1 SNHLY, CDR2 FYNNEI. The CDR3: CASSGNRVEGNQPQHF. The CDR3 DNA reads TGTGCCAGCAGTGGGAACAGGGTAGAGGGCAATCAGCCCCAGCATTTT.

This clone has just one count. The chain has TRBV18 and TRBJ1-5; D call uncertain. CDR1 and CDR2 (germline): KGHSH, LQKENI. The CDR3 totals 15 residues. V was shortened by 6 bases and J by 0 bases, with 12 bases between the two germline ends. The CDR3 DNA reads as TGTGCCAGCTCTTCCAGGCGATATAGCAATCAGCCCCAGCATTTT. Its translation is CASSSRRYSNQPQHF.

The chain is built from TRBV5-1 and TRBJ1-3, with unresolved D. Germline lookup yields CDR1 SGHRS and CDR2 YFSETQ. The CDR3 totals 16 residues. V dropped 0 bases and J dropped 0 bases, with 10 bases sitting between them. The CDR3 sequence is CASSLDRFSSGNTIYF. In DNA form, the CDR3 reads TGCGCCAGCAGCTTGGACAGATTCTCCTCTGGAAACACCATATATTTT.

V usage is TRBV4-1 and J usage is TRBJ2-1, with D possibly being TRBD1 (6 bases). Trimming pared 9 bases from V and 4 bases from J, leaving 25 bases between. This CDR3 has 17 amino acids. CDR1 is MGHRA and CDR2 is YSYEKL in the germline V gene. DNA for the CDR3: TGCGCCAGTACAACCACAGGGACGCGGGCTACTTACAATGAGCAGTTCTTC. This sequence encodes CASTTTGTRATYNEQFF.

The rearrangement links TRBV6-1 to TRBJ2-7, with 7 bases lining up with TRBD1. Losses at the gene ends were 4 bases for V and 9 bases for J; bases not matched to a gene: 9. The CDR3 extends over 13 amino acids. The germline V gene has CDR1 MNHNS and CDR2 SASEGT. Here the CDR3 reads CASSVTGFSAQYF. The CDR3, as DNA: TGTGCCAGCAGTGTGACAGGGTTCAGCGCGCAGTACTTC.

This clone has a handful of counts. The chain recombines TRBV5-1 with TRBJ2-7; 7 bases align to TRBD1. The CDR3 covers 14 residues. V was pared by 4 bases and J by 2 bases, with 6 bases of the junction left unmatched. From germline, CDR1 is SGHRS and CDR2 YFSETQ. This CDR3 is CASSPSGQPYEQYF. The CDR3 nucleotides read TGCGCCAGCAGCCCATCGGGACAGCCCTACGAGCAGTACTTC.

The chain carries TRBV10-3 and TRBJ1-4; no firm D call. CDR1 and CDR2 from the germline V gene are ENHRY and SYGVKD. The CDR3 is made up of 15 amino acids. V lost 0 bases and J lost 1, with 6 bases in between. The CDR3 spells CAISESRGTNEKLFF. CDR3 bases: TGTGCCATCAGTGAGTCGCGGGGAACTAATGAAAAACTGTTTTTT.

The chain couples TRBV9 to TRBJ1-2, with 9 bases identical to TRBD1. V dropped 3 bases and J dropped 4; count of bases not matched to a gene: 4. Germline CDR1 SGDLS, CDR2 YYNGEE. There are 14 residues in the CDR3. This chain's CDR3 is CASSETGGPYGYTF. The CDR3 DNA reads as TGTGCCAGCAGCGAGACAGGGGGACCCTATGGCTACACCTTC. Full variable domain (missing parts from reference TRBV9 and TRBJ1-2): DSGVTQTPKHLITATGQRVTLRCSPRSGDLSVYWYQQSLDQGLQFLIQYYNGEERAKGNILERFSAQQFPDLHSELNLSSLELGDSALYFCASSETGGPYGYTFGSGTRLTVV.

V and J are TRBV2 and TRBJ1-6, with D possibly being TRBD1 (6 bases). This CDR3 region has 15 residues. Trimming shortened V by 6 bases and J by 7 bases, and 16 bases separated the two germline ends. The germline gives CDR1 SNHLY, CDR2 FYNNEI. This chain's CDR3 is CASRGADGRNSPLHF. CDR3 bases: TGTGCCAGCAGGGGGGCAGACGGACGGAATTCACCCCTCCACTTT. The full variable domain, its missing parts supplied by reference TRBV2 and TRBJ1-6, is EPEVTQTPSHQVTQMGQEVILRCVPISNHLYFYWYRQILGQKVEFLVSFYNNEISEKSEIFDDQFSVERPDGSNFTLKIRSTKLEDSAMYFCASRGADGRNSPLHFGNGTRLTVT.

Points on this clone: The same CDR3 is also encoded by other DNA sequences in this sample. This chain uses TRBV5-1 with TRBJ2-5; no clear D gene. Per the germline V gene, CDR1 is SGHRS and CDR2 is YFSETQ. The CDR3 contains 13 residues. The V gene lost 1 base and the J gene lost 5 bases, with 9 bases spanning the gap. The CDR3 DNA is TGCGCCAGCAGCTTGAGCAACGGGGAGACCCAGTACTTC. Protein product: CASSLSNGETQYF. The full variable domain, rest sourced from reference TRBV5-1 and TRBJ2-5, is KAGVTQTPRYLIKTRGQQVTLSCSPISGHRSVSWYQQTPGQGLQFLFEYFSETQRNKGNFPGRFSGRQFSNSRSEMNVSTLELGDSALYLCASSLSNGETQYFGPGTRLLVL.

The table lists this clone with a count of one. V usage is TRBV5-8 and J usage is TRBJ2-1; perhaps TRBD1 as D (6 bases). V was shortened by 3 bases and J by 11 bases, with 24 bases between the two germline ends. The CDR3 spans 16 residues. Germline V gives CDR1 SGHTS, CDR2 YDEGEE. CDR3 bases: TGTGCCAGCAGCTGGCAAGGGGGACATGCCACTTTACAGCAGTTCTTC. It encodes CASSWQGGHATLQQFF. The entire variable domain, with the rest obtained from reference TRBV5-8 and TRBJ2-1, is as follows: EAGVTQSPTHLIKTRGQQATLRCSPISGHTSVYWYQQALGLGLQFLLWYDEGEERNRGNFPPRFSGRQFPNYSSELNVNALELEDSALYLCASSWQGGHATLQQFFGPGTRLTVL.

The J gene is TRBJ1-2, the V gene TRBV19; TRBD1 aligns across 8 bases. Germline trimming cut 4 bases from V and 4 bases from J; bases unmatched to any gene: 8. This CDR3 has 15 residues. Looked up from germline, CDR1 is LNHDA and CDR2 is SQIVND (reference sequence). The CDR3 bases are TGTGCCAGTAGTAGCTGGAGACAGGGGAGCTATGGCTACACCTTC. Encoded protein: CASSSWRQGSYGYTF.

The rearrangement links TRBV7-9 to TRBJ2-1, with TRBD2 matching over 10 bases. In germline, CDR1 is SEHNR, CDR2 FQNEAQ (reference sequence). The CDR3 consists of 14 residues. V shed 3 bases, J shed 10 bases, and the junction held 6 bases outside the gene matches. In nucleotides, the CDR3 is TGTGCCAGCAGCTTCCAGCGGGGGGGTTCCGAGCAGTTCTTC. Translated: CASSFQRGGSEQFF.

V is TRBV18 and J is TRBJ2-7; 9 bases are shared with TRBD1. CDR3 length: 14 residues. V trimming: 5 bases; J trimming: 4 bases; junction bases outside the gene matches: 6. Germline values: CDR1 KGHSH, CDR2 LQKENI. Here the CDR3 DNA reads TGTGCCAGCTCATCGGGACAGGGTCGGTACGAGCAGTACTTC. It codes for CASSSGQGRYEQYF.

CDR3 bases: TGTGCCAGCAGCCGTGGACTAGCGGTCCCTGAGACCCAGTACTTC. Amino acids: CASSRGLAVPETQYF. The chain carries TRBV7-2 and TRBJ2-5; 10 bases fit TRBD2. The CDR3 totals 15 residues. The trim removed 5 bases at V and 5 bases at J, leaving 8 bases unmatched. Germline CDR1 and CDR2: SGHTA and FQGNSA.

CDR3: CASSLLGGSVEETQYF. The CDR3 nucleotides read TGCGCCAGCAGCTTGCTGGGTGGGAGTGTTGAAGAGACCCAGTACTTC. The V and J genes are TRBV5-1 and TRBJ2-5, with D perhaps matching TRBD2 (5 bases). The germline CDR1 and CDR2 sequences are SGHRS and YFSETQ. The CDR3 runs 16 residues. Trimming pared 1 base from V and 3 bases from J, leaving 16 bases between.

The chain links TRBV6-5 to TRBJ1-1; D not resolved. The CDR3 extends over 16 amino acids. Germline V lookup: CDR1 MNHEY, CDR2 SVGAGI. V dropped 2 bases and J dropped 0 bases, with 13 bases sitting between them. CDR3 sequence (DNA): TGTGCCAGCAGTTACGGGTCGGGGATGTTGAACACTGAAGCTTTCTTT. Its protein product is CASSYGSGMLNTEAFF.

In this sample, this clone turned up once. This CDR3 reads CAWQNSGTVDETQYF. The CDR3 DNA is TGTGCCTGGCAAAACTCCGGGACAGTGGACGAGACCCAGTACTTC. The chain is built from TRBV30 and TRBJ2-5; 7 bases are a match to TRBD1. With V trimmed by 5 bases and J by 5 bases, 14 bases remained unmatched. Germline V CDR1 and CDR2: GTSNPN, SVGIG (reference sequence). CDR3 length: 15 amino acids. The whole variable domain, remainder taken from reference TRBV30 and TRBJ2-5, is SQTIHQWPATLVQPVGSPLSLECTVEGTSNPNLYWYRQAAGRGLQLLFYSVGIGQISSEVPQNLSASRPQDRQFILSSKKLLLSDSGFYLCAWQNSGTVDETQYFGPGTRLLVL.